Presented here are 7 T cell receptor beta chains from one specimen sequenced in a study of cytomegalovirus exposure and HLA in healthy donors. The PCR used 60 Vbeta and 13 Jbeta primers. Profiled with immunoSEQ multiplex PCR; TCRdb holds only in-frame clones, not every one. Its table lists tens of thousands of clones. Sequenced material: PBMCs. The receptor set was obtained from a woman in her 30s in good health and CMV-seronegative.

CDR3 residues: CSVPATGGNTEAFF. The DNA of the CDR3 is TGCAGCGTACCCGCTACAGGGGGGAACACTGAAGCTTTCTTT. The V call is TRBV29-1, the J call TRBJ1-1; 8 bases fit TRBD1. Losses at the gene ends were 6 bases for V and 1 base for J; bases not matched to a gene: 7. The germline V gene has CDR1 SQVTM and CDR2 ANQGSEA. The CDR3 is 14 residues long.

The V and J genes are TRBV30 and TRBJ2-3; 7 nucleotides align to TRBD2. Trimming at V came to 3 bases and at J to 14 bases, leaving 8 bases not matched to a gene. This CDR3 is 11 amino acids long. In germline, CDR1 is GTSNPN, CDR2 SVGIG (reference sequence). CDR3 sequence reads: CAWSTGTKGYF. CDR3 sequence (DNA): TGTGCCTGGAGCACCGGGACTAAAGGGTATTTT.

With respect to this clone: Germline is not matched at one junction end, which may reflect a read error. CDR3 protein: CASSYGVRDREHTF. DNA for the CDR3: TGTGCCAGCAGTTACGGGGTAAGGGACAGGGAGCATACCTTT. The chain joins TRBV6-6 to TRBJ1-1; 9 bases are shared with TRBD1. Germline loops: CDR1 MNHNY, CDR2 SVGAGI (reference sequence). The CDR3 sequence is 14 residues long.

The chain uses TRBV6-1 and TRBJ1-4; TRBD1 matches 10 bases. The V and J ends lost 8 bases and 11 bases, in that order; junction bases with no gene match: 11. This CDR3 is 14 amino acids long. Looked up from germline, CDR1 is MNHNS and CDR2 is SASEGT. CDR3 residues: CASSDRGLTGKLFF. The CDR3 DNA reads TGTGCCAGCTCTGACAGGGGGCTGACCGGGAAACTGTTTTTT.

The genes are TRBV5-8 and TRBJ1-2; TRBD1 aligns across 7 bases. The CDR3 is 12 amino acids. Germline lookup yields CDR1 SGHTS and CDR2 YDEGEE. The V and J ends lost 5 bases and 5 bases, in that order; junction bases with no gene match: 3. The DNA for the CDR3 is TGTGCCAGCAGAAAGGGACAGTATGGCTACACCTTC. Its translation is CASRKGQYGYTF.

The DNA for the CDR3 is TGCGCCAGCAGCCGGACAGGGGGCGAAGATGGCTACACCTTC. It specifies CASSRTGGEDGYTF. The chain uses TRBV5-1 and TRBJ1-2; TRBD1 agrees at 11 bases. CDR3 length: 14 amino acids. Germline CDR1 and CDR2: SGHRS and YFSETQ. J was trimmed by 6 bases and V by 4 bases; bases with no gene match: 5.

J is TRBJ2-2 and V is TRBV6-1; 9 bases map to TRBD2. CDR3 size: 18 residues. With V trimmed by 2 bases and J by 6 bases, 13 bases remained unmatched. Per germline, CDR1 MNHNS and CDR2 SASEGT. CDR3 residues: CASSERWSGLAYSGELFF. In DNA, the CDR3 is TGTGCCAGCAGTGAAAGGTGGTCGGGACTAGCTTATTCCGGGGAGCTGTTTTTT.